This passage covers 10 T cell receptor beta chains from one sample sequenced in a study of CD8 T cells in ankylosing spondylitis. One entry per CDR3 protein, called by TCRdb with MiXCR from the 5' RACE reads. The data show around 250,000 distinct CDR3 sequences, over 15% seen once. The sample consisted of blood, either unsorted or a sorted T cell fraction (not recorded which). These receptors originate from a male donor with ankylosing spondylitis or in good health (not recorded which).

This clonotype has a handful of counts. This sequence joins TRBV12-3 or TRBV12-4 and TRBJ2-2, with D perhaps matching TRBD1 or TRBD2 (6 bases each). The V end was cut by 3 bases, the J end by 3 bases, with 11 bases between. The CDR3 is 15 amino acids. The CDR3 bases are TGTGCCAGCAGTTTTTTGGGGGGCGACACCGGGGAGCTGTTTTTT. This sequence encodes CASSFLGGDTGELFF.

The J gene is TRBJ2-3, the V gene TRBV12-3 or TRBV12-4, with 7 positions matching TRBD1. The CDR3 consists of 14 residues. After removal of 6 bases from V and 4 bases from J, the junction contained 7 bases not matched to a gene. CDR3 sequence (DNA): TGTGCCAGCAGCCTACAGGGGTTCGCAGATACGCAGTATTTT. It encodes CASSLQGFADTQYF.

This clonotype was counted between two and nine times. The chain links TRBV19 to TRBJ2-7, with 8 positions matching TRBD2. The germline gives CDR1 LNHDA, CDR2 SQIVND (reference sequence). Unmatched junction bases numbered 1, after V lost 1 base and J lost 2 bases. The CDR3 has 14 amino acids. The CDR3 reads CASSIVSGTYEQYF. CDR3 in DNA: TGTGCCAGTAGTATAGTTAGCGGGACCTACGAGCAGTACTTC.

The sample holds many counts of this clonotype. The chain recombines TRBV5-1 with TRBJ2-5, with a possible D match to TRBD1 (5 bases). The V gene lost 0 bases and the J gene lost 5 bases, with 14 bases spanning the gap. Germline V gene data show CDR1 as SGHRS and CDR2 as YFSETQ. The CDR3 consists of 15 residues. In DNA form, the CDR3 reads TGCGCCAGCAGCTTGGCCGAAGCAGGGATGGAGACCCAGTACTTC. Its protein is CASSLAEAGMETQYF.

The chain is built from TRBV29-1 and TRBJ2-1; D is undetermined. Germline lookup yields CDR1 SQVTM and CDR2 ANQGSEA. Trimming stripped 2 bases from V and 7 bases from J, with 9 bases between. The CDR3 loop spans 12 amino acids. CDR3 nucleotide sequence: TGCAGCGTTGAATCGGGTGGGAATGAGCAGTTCTTC. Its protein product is CSVESGGNEQFF.

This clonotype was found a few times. This chain's CDR3 is CASSQGHEKLFF. The CDR3 DNA reads TGTGCCAGCAGCCAAGGCCATGAAAAACTGTTTTTT. This chain uses TRBV4-2 with TRBJ1-4; D unclear. This CDR3 contains 12 residues. Germline CDR1 reads LGHNA; CDR2 reads YNFKEQ. Trimming took off 1 base at V and 6 bases at J, with 3 bases between the two ends.

The CDR3 loop is CASSLEASNEQFF. The CDR3 DNA reads TGTGCCAGCAGCTTAGAGGCTAGCAATGAGCAGTTCTTC. The chain joins TRBV7-9 to TRBJ2-1; D gene unclear. Germline CDR1 is SEHNR and CDR2 is FQNEAQ (reference sequence). The V gene lost 1 base and the J gene lost 6 bases, with 7 bases spanning the gap. The CDR3 has 13 amino acids.

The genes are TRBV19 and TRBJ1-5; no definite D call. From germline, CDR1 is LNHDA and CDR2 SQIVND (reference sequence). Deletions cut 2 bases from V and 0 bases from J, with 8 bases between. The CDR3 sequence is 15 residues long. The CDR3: CASSITEYSNQPQHF. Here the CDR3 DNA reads TGTGCCAGTAGTATAACGGAGTATAGCAATCAGCCCCAGCATTTT.

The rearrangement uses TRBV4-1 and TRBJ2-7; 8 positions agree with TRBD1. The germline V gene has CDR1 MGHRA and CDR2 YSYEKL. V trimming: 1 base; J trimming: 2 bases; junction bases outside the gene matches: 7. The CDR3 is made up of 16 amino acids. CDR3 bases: TGCGCCAGCAGCCAAGGGACAGGGCCTAGCCCCTACGAGCAGTACTTC. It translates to CASSQGTGPSPYEQYF.

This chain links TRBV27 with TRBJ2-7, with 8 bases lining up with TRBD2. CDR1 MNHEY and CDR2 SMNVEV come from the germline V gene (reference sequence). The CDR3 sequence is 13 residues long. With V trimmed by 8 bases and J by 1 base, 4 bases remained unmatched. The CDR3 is CASCSGGSYEQYF. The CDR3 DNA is TGTGCCAGCTGTTCGGGAGGGTCCTACGAGCAGTACTTC.